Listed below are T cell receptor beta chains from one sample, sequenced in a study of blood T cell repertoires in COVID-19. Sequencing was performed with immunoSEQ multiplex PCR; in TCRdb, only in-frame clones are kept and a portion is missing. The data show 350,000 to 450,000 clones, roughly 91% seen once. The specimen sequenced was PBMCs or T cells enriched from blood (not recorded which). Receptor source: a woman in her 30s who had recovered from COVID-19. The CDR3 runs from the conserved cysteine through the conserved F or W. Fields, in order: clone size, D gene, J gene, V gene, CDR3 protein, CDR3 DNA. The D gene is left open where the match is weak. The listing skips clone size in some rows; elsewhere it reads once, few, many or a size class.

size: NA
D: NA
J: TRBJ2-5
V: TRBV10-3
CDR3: CAISESITGILQETQYF
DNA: TGTGCCATCAGTGAGTCAATTACAGGGATCTTACAAGAGACCCAGTACTTC

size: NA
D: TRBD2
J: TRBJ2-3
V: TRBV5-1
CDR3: CASSLVAGLGTDTQYF
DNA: TGCGCCAGCAGCTTGGTAGCGGGTTTAGGAACAGATACGCAGTATTTT

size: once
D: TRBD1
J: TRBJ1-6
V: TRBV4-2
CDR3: CASSRQVGQYNSPLHF
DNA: TGTGCCAGCAGCCGCCAGGTGGGACAGTATAATTCACCCCTCCACTTT

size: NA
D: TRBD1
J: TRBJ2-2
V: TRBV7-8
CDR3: CASSLGQGAPGELFF
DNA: TGTGCCAGCAGCCTTGGACAGGGGGCCCCCGGGGAGCTGTTTTTT

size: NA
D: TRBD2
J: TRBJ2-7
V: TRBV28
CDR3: CASIPSGHNSGRSTPEQYF
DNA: TGTGCCAGCATTCCAAGCGGCCATAATAGCGGGAGAAGTACTCCGGAGCAGTACTTC

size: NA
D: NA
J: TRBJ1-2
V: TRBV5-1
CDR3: CASSLGAAASDYGYTF
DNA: TGCGCCAGCAGCTTGGGGGCAGCGGCATCTGACTATGGCTACACCTTC

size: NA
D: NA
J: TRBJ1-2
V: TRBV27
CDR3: CASSLREIF
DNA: TGTGCCAGCAGTTTGAGGGAAATCTTC

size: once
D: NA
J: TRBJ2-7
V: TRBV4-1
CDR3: CASSRKGPGVYEQYF
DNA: TGCGCCAGCAGCCGGAAGGGACCAGGGGTTTACGAGCAGTACTTC

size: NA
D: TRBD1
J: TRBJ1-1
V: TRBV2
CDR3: CASSGQGNTEAFF
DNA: TGTGCCAGCAGTGGACAGGGGAACACTGAAGCTTTCTTT

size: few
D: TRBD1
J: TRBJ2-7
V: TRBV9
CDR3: CASSASGTGNEQYF
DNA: TGTGCCAGCAGCGCGTCCGGGACAGGGAACGAGCAGTACTTC

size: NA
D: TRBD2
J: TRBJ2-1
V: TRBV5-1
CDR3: CASSLGPSGTYNEQFF
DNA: TGCGCCAGCAGCTTGGGTCCTAGCGGGACCTACAATGAGCAGTTCTTC

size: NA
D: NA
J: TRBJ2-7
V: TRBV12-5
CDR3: CASANQDSSYEQYF
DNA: TGTGCTAGTGCAAACCAGGATAGCTCCTACGAGCAGTACTTC

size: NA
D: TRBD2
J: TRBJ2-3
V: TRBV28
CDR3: CASSFWTRNTQYF
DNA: TGTGCCAGCAGTTTTTGGACTAGAAATACGCAGTATTTT

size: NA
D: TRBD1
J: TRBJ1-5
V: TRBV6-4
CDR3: CANNRDRSPLGSNQPQHF
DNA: TGTGCCAACAACCGGGACAGGTCCCCTTTAGGGAGCAATCAGCCCCAGCATTTT

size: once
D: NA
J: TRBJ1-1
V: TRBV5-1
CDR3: CASSGTGLTFF
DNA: TGCGCCAGCAGCGGTACAGGTTTAACTTTCTTT

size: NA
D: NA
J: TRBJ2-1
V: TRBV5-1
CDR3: CASSLAGTPDEQFF
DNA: TGCGCCAGCAGCTTGGCAGGGACTCCTGATGAGCAGTTCTTC

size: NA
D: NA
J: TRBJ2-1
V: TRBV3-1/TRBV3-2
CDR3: CASSRLDSSYNEQFF
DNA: TGTGCCAGCAGCCGGCTGGACAGCTCCTACAATGAGCAGTTCTTC

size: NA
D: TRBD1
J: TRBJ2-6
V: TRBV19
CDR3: CASSPRTGSGANVLTF
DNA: TGTGCCAGTAGCCCTCGGACAGGCTCTGGGGCCAACGTCCTGACTTTC

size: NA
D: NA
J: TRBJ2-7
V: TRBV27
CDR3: CASSFRGLGKYEQYF
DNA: TGTGCCAGCAGTTTTAGGGGTCTTGGAAAGTACGAGCAGTACTTC

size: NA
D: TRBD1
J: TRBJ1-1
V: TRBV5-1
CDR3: CASSLEGTGNTEAFF
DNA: TGCGCCAGCAGCCTTGAAGGGACAGGGAACACTGAAGCTTTCTTT

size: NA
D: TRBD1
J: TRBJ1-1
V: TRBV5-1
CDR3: CASSLDRAGFGEAFF
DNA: TGCGCCAGCAGCCTCGACAGGGCCGGATTTGGTGAAGCTTTCTTT

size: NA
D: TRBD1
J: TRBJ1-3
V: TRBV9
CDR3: CASSVRTGLMGSGNTIYF
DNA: TGTGCCAGCAGCGTAAGGACAGGTTTAATGGGCTCTGGAAACACCATATATTTT

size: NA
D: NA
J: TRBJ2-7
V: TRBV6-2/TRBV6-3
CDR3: CASSYSQGGYEQYF
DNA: TGTGCCAGCAGTTACTCACAGGGCGGATACGAGCAGTACTTC

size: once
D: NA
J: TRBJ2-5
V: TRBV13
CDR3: CASSLAARGQETQYF
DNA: TGTGCCAGCAGCTTAGCAGCGCGAGGCCAAGAGACCCAGTACTTC

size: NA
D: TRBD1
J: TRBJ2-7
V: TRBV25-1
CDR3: CASSGTGVHEQYF
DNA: TGTGCCAGCAGCGGGACAGGGGTCCACGAGCAGTACTTC